This T cell receptor beta chain came from a study of Tregs in tolerant kidney transplant recipients (dated by TCRdb to the late 2010s). Background for the entire study: The transplants used related donors along with nonmyeloablative bone marrow transplantation, and in the human trials mixed chimerism was transient. Before combined kidney and bone marrow transplantation, this study identified donor-specific regulatory T cells using TCRbeta sequencing and then followed those same cells after transplant.

Inclusive of the bounding cysteine and phenylalanine, the CDR3 is 15 residues long. Only CDR3 DNA remains: 45 bases, in frame from the first base. V loses 5 bases, J loses 8 bases, and the germline ends lie 19 bases apart. CDR1 is given as SGHTA and CDR2 as FQGTGA, both from the germline V gene. Comment on this clone: It lacks a known antigen. Base-call qualities are not available, and no considerably larger clone is one nucleotide away.

Results the study describes overall, beyond this receptor: The study was constrained by small patient numbers, and validation of the findings is required in larger populations and under other immunosuppression protocols. Donor-specific Treg expansion was found to exceed global Treg expansion in tolerant patients, suggesting antigen-driven rather than nonspecific expansion. For some patients, the PCR primers changed as time went on, which meant samples from those patients could not be compared with one another at the nucleotide level. Although technical replication error seemed to be minimal, the question of biological reproducibility was not addressed directly. The most biologically relevant and donor-specific TCRbeta repertoire appeared to be identified by expanding Tregs with activated donor B cells.

The meaning of the sample's time point label: blood sample drawn before combined kidney and bone marrow transplant. Unstimulated Tregs (CD4+CD25+CD127-), CD4+ non-Tregs (CD4+CD25-), CD4 and CD8 cells were FACS-sorted from thawed PBMCs. The patients were a handful of recipients of combined kidney and bone marrow transplants from the ITN036ST trial, and samples were available only from these trial subjects. Healthy control blood was processed to PBMCs by Ficoll density gradient and cryopreserved, and patient PBMCs were collected before and after transplant. For TCRbeta CDR3 sequencing, genomic DNA from the sorted cells was extracted using the QIAGEN DNeasy Blood and Tissue Kit. Through immunoSEQ, high-throughput TCRbeta CDR3 sequencing was done commercially, including PCR amplification with internal controls and bias correction. The source study handled its data this way. Unique productive TCRbeta sequences were defined by CDR3 nucleotide sequence where primers matched, and otherwise by CDR3 amino acid sequence together with Vbeta and Jbeta genes. Sorting error was corrected by removing sequences shared between sorted populations at a frequency ratio of 2:1 or less, and the remaining shared sequences were assigned to the higher population. A sequence counted as donor-reactive if, in CFSE-low cells, the sequence had a frequency of at least 0.01% and was expanded at least 5-fold compared with unstimulated cells. Repertoire divergence was quantified by Jensen-Shannon divergence using the top 100 TCRbeta sequences ranked by frequency. For samples with multiple sequencing runs, sorting error was corrected separately for each run before the runs were pooled. TCRdb provides this immuneACCESS table in a form limited to in-frame rearrangements. Some clones are lacking; in checked studies, under half of them reflect an unresolved V gene, and why the rest are absent is not known. That table is the source of V, J and clone size, and D and trimming were worked out from the DNA. This sample gives about 83,000 clones in total; roughly 98% of them show up just once. The top ten hold around 0.6% of the sample.

Specimen: CD4+ T cells from blood, collected before the transplant. This sequence originates from a human donor who received a combined kidney and bone marrow transplant. The sequence is built from TRBV7-3 and TRBJ2-1, with TRBD2 tentatively as D gene (5 bases match). For the CDR3, the sequence is CASSPSGGLTDEQFF. The DNA sequence is given as TGTGCCAGCAGCCCATCCGGAGGTCTGACGGATGAGCAGTTCTTC.